The 2 T cell receptor beta chains presented below share a single source sample, sequenced in a study of CD8+CD57+ T cells in acquired aplastic anemia. The template used for profiling TCR beta VDJ and CDR3 was genomic DNA. One entry per CDR3 protein results from TCRdb running MiXCR on the reads. The profile covers more than 150,000 distinct CDR3 sequences, with around 65% appearing a single time and about 45% taken by the ten largest. Sequenced input: sorted CD4+, CD8+, or CD8+CD57+ T cells (not recorded which) from PBMCs. These TCRs come from a human donor with severe aplastic anemia or a healthy control (not recorded which).

A note on this clonotype: Mismatch with germline at one junction end may stem from a read error. This chain connects TRBV6-4 to TRBJ2-2; possible D gene TRBD2, 5 bases. The germline gives CDR1 MRHNA, CDR2 SNTAGT. CDR3 length: 13 residues. For the CDR3, the DNA is TGTGCCAACAGTGACGGGGAGACCGGGGAGCTGTTCTTT. Its protein product is CANSDGETGELFF.

This clonotype was seen just once. V is TRBV2 and J is TRBJ2-7; D is unresolved. CDR1 is SNHLY, CDR2 FYNNEI, per germline. V was cut by 5 bases and J by 3 bases, with 14 bases left in between. This CDR3 region has 14 residues. CDR3 DNA sequence: TGTGCCAGCAGTCTCCAGACTGCGCTCTACGAGCAGTACTTC. Residues: CASSLQTALYEQYF.